The 31 T cell receptor beta chains listed next were all sequenced from one sample in a study of T cell repertoires in cytomegalovirus infection. TCRdb re-called the reads with MiXCR, one entry per CDR3 protein. The sample carries roughly 230,000 distinct CDR3 sequences, about 23% recorded once. What was sequenced was CD8+ T cells from PBMCs. These receptors were obtained from a human donor in good health (CMV status not recorded). Some clones in this sample may be carry-over from other donors' samples.

This clonotype was seen a handful of times. The chain uses TRBV29-1 and TRBJ1-5, with unresolved D. The CDR3 spans 14 residues. CDR1 and CDR2 (germline): SQVTM, ANQGSEA. V gave up 7 bases and J gave up 4 bases, with 17 bases separating them. The CDR3 nucleotides are TGCAGCGCCCGCCGGGAAGGCGCAAATCAGCCCCAGCATTTT. This encodes CSARREGANQPQHF.

The table lists this clonotype with many counts. V and J are TRBV28 and TRBJ2-3; D is uncertain. Germline CDR1 reads MDHEN; CDR2 reads SYDVKM. The CDR3 has 13 residues. V was cut by 7 bases and J by 2 bases, with 10 bases left in between. The CDR3 reads CASNPPFTDTQYF. DNA of the CDR3: TGTGCCAGCAACCCCCCTTTCACAGATACGCAGTATTTT.

The chain has TRBV29-1 and TRBJ2-1, with 7 bases lining up with TRBD1. The junction had 3 bases not matched to a gene; V was cut back by 7 bases and J by 0 bases. The CDR3 extends over 13 amino acids. Per the germline V gene, CDR1 is SQVTM and CDR2 is ANQGSEA. The CDR3 nucleotides read TGCAGCGCGGGACAGAGCTCCTACAATGAGCAGTTCTTC. This encodes CSAGQSSYNEQFF.

The genes are TRBV28 and TRBJ1-2; D unresolved. The CDR3 extends over 13 amino acids. V was shortened by 5 bases and J by 7 bases, with 14 bases between the two germline ends. Germline V gene sequence: CDR1 MDHEN, CDR2 SYDVKM. CDR3 region: CASSDAGVGGYTF. Written as DNA, the CDR3 is TGTGCCAGCAGTGACGCCGGAGTTGGTGGCTACACCTTC.

This clonotype was counted only a few times. This chain connects TRBV2 to TRBJ1-1; TRBD1 is a possible D gene (6 bases). The ends were cut back, 4 bases at V and 2 bases at J, with 20 bases in the middle. This CDR3 is 17 amino acids long. The germline V gene encodes CDR1 SNHLY and CDR2 FYNNEI. The CDR3, as DNA: TGTGCCAGCAGTGTACCGTTGGGGGGCATTAGTAACACTGAAGCTTTCTTT. Residues: CASSVPLGGISNTEAFF.

This clonotype was observed a few times. This chain links TRBV10-3 with TRBJ1-1; D is undetermined. The V end was cut by 6 bases, the J end by 8 bases, with 19 bases between. CDR1 and CDR2 from the germline V gene are ENHRY and SYGVKD. This CDR3 has 14 amino acids. The CDR3 protein is CAISSEGDGVEAFF. CDR3 bases: TGTGCCATCAGCAGTGAAGGAGATGGGGTCGAAGCTTTCTTT.

The V call is TRBV12-3 or TRBV12-4, the J call TRBJ2-5; D may be TRBD2 (7 bases). The V and J ends lost 7 bases and 2 bases respectively, with 14 bases between them. The CDR3 is 14 amino acids. CDR3 residues: CASNPGGRQETQYF. Written as DNA, the CDR3 is TGTGCCAGCAATCCGGGGGGCAGACAAGAGACCCAGTACTTC.

In the case of this clonotype: Because the CDR3's place on the DNA is in doubt, the DNA is left out and the CDR3 is given as listed by TCRdb. The chain couples TRBV6-1 to TRBJ1-1. 15 amino acids form the CDR3, both terminal residues included. The germline V gene encodes CDR1 MNHNS and CDR2 SASEGT. The CDR3 reads CASRKVASGALMDFF.

The table lists this clonotype with a few counts. V gene TRBV29-1 combines with J gene TRBJ2-3; possibly TRBD2 for D (6 bases). Germline CDR1 and CDR2: SQVTM and ANQGSEA. The CDR3 is 16 amino acids. V was trimmed by 0 bases and J by 0 bases, leaving 13 bases between them. CDR3 residues: CSVEEHQRVSTDTQYF. For the CDR3, the DNA is TGCAGCGTTGAAGAACACCAGCGGGTGAGCACAGATACGCAGTATTTT.

This clonotype was recorded many times. The DNA of the CDR3 is TGTGCCAGTAGCGAGACGGGACTAGCGGTGGAGACCCAGTACTTC. It translates to CASSETGLAVETQYF. This chain uses TRBV19 with TRBJ2-5; 11 positions match TRBD2. CDR1 is LNHDA, CDR2 SQIVND, per germline (reference sequence). J was trimmed by 5 bases and V by 6 bases; bases with no gene match: 8. This CDR3 is built from 15 residues.

This clonotype was detected ten times or more. The DNA of the CDR3 is TGTGCCAGCAGCTACCGGGACGGGGCCTACGAGCAGTACTTC. It codes for CASSYRDGAYEQYF. The chain carries TRBV7-2 and TRBJ2-7; D may correspond to TRBD1 or TRBD2 (5 bases each). Germline V lookup: CDR1 SGHTA, CDR2 FQGNSA. This CDR3 contains 14 residues. Trimming stripped 4 bases from V and 2 bases from J, with 12 bases between.

The V gene is TRBV9, the J gene TRBJ1-5, with D unclear. This CDR3 has 14 residues. Germline V CDR1 and CDR2: SGDLS, YYNGEE. Trimming took 7 bases from V and 1 from J, leaving 12 bases between them. The CDR3 DNA reads as TGTGCCAGCGCCGCGGAAGACAGCAATCAGCCCCAGCATTTT. As protein: CASAAEDSNQPQHF. Looking up the rest from reference TRBV9 and TRBJ1-5 gives the full variable domain: DSGVTQTPKHLITATGQRVTLRCSPRSGDLSVYWYQQSLDQGLQFLIQYYNGEERAKGNILERFSAQQFPDLHSELNLSSLELGDSALYFCASAAEDSNQPQHFGDGTRLSIL.

The rearrangement links TRBV28 to TRBJ1-2, with D possibly being TRBD1 (6 bases). CDR1 and CDR2 (germline): MDHEN, SYDVKM. CDR3 length: 16 amino acids. V gave up 6 bases and J gave up 2 bases, with 19 bases separating them. The CDR3 loop is CASSHLKNQGNYGYTF. The CDR3 nucleotides are TGTGCCAGCAGCCACCTTAAAAACCAGGGGAACTATGGCTACACCTTC.

This clonotype was detected only a few times. V and J are TRBV19 and TRBJ2-7; the D gene is possibly TRBD2 (5 bases). V lost 6 bases and J lost 7, with 13 bases in between. CDR1 and CDR2 from the germline V gene are LNHDA and SQIVND (reference sequence). The CDR3 is 12 residues long. The CDR3, as DNA: TGTGCCAGTAGATCCCTCTCGGGGGAGCAGTACTTC. Protein sequence: CASRSLSGEQYF. Using reference TRBV19 and TRBJ2-7 for the parts outside the CDR3, the full variable domain is DGGITQSPKYLFRKEGQNVTLSCEQNLNHDAMYWYRQDPGQGLRLIYYSQIVNDFQKGDIAEGYSVSREKKESFPLTVTSAQKNPTAFYLCASRSLSGEQYFGPGTRLTVT.

The CDR3 coding sequence is TGTGCCAGCAGCGGCCAGGACAGGGTTGACAATCAGCCCCAGCATTTT. It encodes CASSGQDRVDNQPQHF. The chain links TRBV6-8 to TRBJ1-5; TRBD1 matches 8 bases. The germline gives CDR1 MNHGY, CDR2 SAAAGT. Trimming removed 6 bases from V and 3 bases from J; junction bases left unmatched: 10. The CDR3 is 16 amino acids.

Many counts were recorded for this clonotype. J is TRBJ1-2 and V is TRBV7-9; D call uncertain. The V end was cut by 2 bases, the J end by 3 bases, with 7 bases between. Germline V gives CDR1 SEHNR, CDR2 FQNEAQ (reference sequence). The CDR3 has 13 residues. This CDR3 reads CASSLLADYGYTF. Written as DNA, the CDR3 is TGTGCCAGCAGCTTACTCGCGGACTATGGCTACACCTTC.

This clonotype was recorded a few times. This chain uses TRBV7-4 with TRBJ2-1; 10 bases map to TRBD1. CDR3 size: 14 residues. After removal of 5 bases from V and 7 bases from J, the junction contained 5 bases not matched to a gene. From germline, CDR1 is SGHVT and CDR2 SQSDAQ. As DNA, the CDR3 is TGTGCCAGCAGCAATGGGGACAGGGGTAATGAGCAGTTCTTC. Its protein product is CASSNGDRGNEQFF.

The chain couples TRBV20-1 to TRBJ1-1; 9 positions match TRBD1. This CDR3 has 14 residues. The V gene's germline CDR1 is DFQATT and CDR2 SNEGSKA (reference sequence). J lost 2 bases, V lost 3 bases, and 4 bases had no gene match. CDR3 amino acids: CSASRTGANTEAFF. In DNA, the CDR3 is TGCAGTGCTAGTAGGACAGGGGCAAACACTGAAGCTTTCTTT.

The J gene is TRBJ2-5, the V gene TRBV7-3; D possibly matches TRBD1 or TRBD2 (5 bases each). Germline CDR1 is SGHTA and CDR2 is FQGTGA. The CDR3 spans 14 residues. V was pared by 7 bases and J by 0 bases, with 12 bases between. In nucleotides, the CDR3 is TGTGCCAGCATAGGGACGGGGTACCAAGAGACCCAGTACTTC. This encodes CASIGTGYQETQYF.

The genes are TRBV29-1 and TRBJ2-2; the match to TRBD1 covers 8 bases. With V trimmed by 2 bases and J by 4 bases, 3 bases remained unmatched. CDR1 and CDR2 (germline): SQVTM, ANQGSEA. The CDR3 contains 14 residues. The CDR3 bases are TGCAGCGTTGAACAGGGGGCGGGCACCGGGGAGCTGTTTTTT. Its translation: CSVEQGAGTGELFF.

V gene TRBV25-1 combines with J gene TRBJ1-5; TRBD1 matches 7 bases. The CDR3 has 14 residues. Trimming removed 6 bases from V and 4 bases from J; junction bases left unmatched: 6. Per the germline V gene, CDR1 is MGHDK and CDR2 is SYGVNS. The CDR3 DNA is TGTGCCAGCAGAACCGAGGGGGCGAATCAGCCCCAGCATTTT. This gives the protein CASRTEGANQPQHF.

The rearrangement uses TRBV2 and TRBJ2-1, with D maybe TRBD1 (6 bases). Germline V gives CDR1 SNHLY, CDR2 FYNNEI. V shed 1 base and J shed 4 bases, with 14 bases lying between them. This CDR3 is 16 amino acids long. The CDR3, as DNA: TGTGCCAGCAGTGAAGTTTCAGGGGTCCTTTACAATGAGCAGTTCTTC. Its translation: CASSEVSGVLYNEQFF. Supplemented by reference TRBV2 and TRBJ2-1, the full variable domain reads EPEVTQTPSHQVTQMGQEVILRCVPISNHLYFYWYRQILGQKVEFLVSFYNNEISEKSEIFDDQFSVERPDGSNFTLKIRSTKLEDSAMYFCASSEVSGVLYNEQFFGPGTRLTVL.

In its sample, this clonotype was seen a few times. V gene TRBV5-1 combines with J gene TRBJ2-7; D call uncertain. Germline loops: CDR1 SGHRS, CDR2 YFSETQ. The CDR3 is 16 amino acids. With 0 bases removed from V and 2 bases from J, the gap between germline ends came to 15 bases. For the CDR3, the DNA is TGCGCCAGCAGCTTGGTATCAGCCATCCCCACCTACGAGCAGTACTTC. This sequence encodes CASSLVSAIPTYEQYF.

This clonotype has only a few counts. The V and J genes are TRBV7-9 and TRBJ2-5, with D maybe TRBD1 (6 bases). CDR3 length equals 18 residues. Between the trimmed V and J ends, which lost 5 bases and 1 base, there was a span of 23 bases. The V gene's germline CDR1 is SEHNR and CDR2 FQNEAQ (reference sequence). The CDR3 sequence: CASSLPARAGDPQETQYF. For the CDR3, the DNA is TGTGCCAGCAGCCTTCCCGCGCGGGCAGGGGATCCCCAAGAGACCCAGTACTTC.

This sequence joins TRBV27 and TRBJ2-6, with a tentative D call TRBD1 (5 bases). Germline values: CDR1 MNHEY, CDR2 SMNVEV (reference sequence). The CDR3 extends over 18 amino acids. V was shortened by 7 bases and J by 1 base, with 20 bases between the two germline ends. As DNA, the CDR3 is TGTGCCAGCACCCCCGTCCAGGGATTTTATTCTGGGGCCAACGTCCTGACTTTC. Encoded protein: CASTPVQGFYSGANVLTF. Using reference TRBV27 and TRBJ2-6 for the parts outside the CDR3, the full variable domain is EAQVTQNPRYLITVTGKKLTVTCSQNMNHEYMSWYRQDPGLGLRQIYYSMNVEVTDKGDVPEGYKVSRKEKRNFPLILESPSPNQTSLYFCASTPVQGFYSGANVLTFGAGSRLTVL.

This clonotype has a handful of counts. The genes are TRBV19 and TRBJ2-7; D call uncertain. Trimming removed 6 bases at V and 0 bases at J, with 12 bases between. CDR1 and CDR2 from the germline V gene are LNHDA and SQIVND (reference sequence). The CDR3 extends over 14 amino acids. CDR3 in DNA: TGTGCCAGTAGCAGCCGTCCTTACTCCTACGAGCAGTACTTC. Its translation: CASSSRPYSYEQYF.

The J gene is TRBJ2-5, the V gene TRBV28, with unresolved D. Trimming took 3 bases from V and 1 from J, leaving 18 bases between them. The CDR3 extends over 17 amino acids. Germline V gene lookup returns CDR1 MDHEN and CDR2 SYDVKM. This CDR3 is CASSFHLQKTFQETQYF. In DNA, the CDR3 is TGTGCCAGCAGTTTCCACCTTCAGAAAACTTTCCAAGAGACCCAGTACTTC.

In this sample, this clonotype turned up a few times. The chain employs TRBV20-1 and TRBJ2-3, with D possibly being TRBD2 (6 bases). The CDR3 has 13 residues. Germline-derived CDR1 and CDR2 are DFQATT and SNEGSKA (reference sequence). Trimming pared 7 bases from V and 4 bases from J, leaving 15 bases between. The CDR3 sequence: CSGIGRGADTQYF. The CDR3 region has the DNA TGCAGTGGAATTGGGCGGGGCGCAGATACGCAGTATTTT.

This clonotype was observed a handful of times. CDR3 coding DNA: TGTGCCAGCAGCCTCATGATGGAAGAGACCCAGTACTTC. It is translated as CASSLMMEETQYF. The chain has TRBV28 and TRBJ2-5; D uncertain. This CDR3 has 13 amino acids. V was shortened by 6 bases and J by 3 bases, with 11 bases between the two germline ends. Germline CDR1 is MDHEN and CDR2 is SYDVKM.

This chain connects TRBV20-1 to TRBJ2-2; D gene uncertain. Trimming left V 0 bases short and J 6 bases short, with 8 bases between. The germline V gene encodes CDR1 DFQATT and CDR2 SNEGSKA (reference sequence). There are 13 residues in the CDR3. CDR3 in amino acids: CSARDRVPGELFF. The CDR3 coding sequence is TGCAGTGCTAGAGATAGGGTTCCCGGGGAGCTGTTTTTT.

This sequence joins TRBV2 and TRBJ1-5, with D possibly matching TRBD1 (5 bases). The V gene's germline CDR1 is SNHLY and CDR2 FYNNEI. Trimming took 7 bases from V and 6 from J, leaving 10 bases between them. The CDR3 is 12 residues long. CDR3: CASKGSGQPQHF. CDR3 sequence (DNA): TGTGCCAGCAAGGGGTCGGGTCAGCCCCAGCATTTT.